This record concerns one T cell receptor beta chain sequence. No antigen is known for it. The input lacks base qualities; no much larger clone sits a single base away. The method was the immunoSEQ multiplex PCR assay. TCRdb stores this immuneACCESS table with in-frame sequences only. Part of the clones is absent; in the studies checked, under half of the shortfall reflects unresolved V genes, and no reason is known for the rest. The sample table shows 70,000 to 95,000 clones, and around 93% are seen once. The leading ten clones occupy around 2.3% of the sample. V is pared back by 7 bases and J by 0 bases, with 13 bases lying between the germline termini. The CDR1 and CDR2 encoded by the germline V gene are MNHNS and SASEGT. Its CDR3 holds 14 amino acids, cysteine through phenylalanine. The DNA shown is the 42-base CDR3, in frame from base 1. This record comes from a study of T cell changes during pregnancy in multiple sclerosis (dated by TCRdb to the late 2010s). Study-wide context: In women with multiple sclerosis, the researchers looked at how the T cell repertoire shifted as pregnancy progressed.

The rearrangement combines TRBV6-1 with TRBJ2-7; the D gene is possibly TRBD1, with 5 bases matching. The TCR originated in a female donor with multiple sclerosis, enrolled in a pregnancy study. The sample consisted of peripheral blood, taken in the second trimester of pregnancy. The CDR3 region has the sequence CASTLTVSSYEQYF. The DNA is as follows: TGTGCCAGCACTTTGACAGTCTCCTCCTACGAGCAGTACTTC.